This T cell receptor (beta chain) emerged from a study of vaccination and CD4 T cells after COVID-19. Germline values: CDR1 ENHRY, CDR2 SYGVKD. There are 15 residues in the CDR3. Trimming removed 2 bases at V and 0 bases at J, with 11 bases between. Oncomine TCR Beta short-read sequencing was applied to DNA from cultured CD4+ T cells. Using its own MiXCR run on the PCR reads, TCRdb lists one record per CDR3 protein. The sample has 10,000 to 13,000 distinct CDR3 sequences, roughly 58% seen once. Notes on this clonotype: Its antigen is currently unknown.

The treatment here: approximately nine-day PBMC culture with coronavirus spike peptide pools or control peptides (ViraFEST assay). PBMC cultures, at two million cells per well, received approximately 10 IU/ml IL-2 and approximately 10 ug/ml peptide pools. Investigators isolated CD4+ T cells by negative selection after approximately 11 days of culture. The material sequenced was CD4+ T cells from blood, cultured in vitro. The rearrangement uses TRBV10-3 and TRBJ2-7; D is perhaps TRBD2 (5 bases). The clonotype comes from a human donor who had recovered from COVID-19. Written as DNA, the CDR3 is TGTGCCATCAGTGAGAGAGCGGATAGCTCCTACGAGCAGTACTTC. It encodes CAISERADSSYEQYF.